This record looks at one T cell receptor beta chain sequence and its context. Its antigen is not known. The sample belongs to a study of monozygotic twins with inflammatory bowel disease. Points from the study as a whole: Relative to healthy twins, IBD patients had fewer clonotypes in common with others, a gap that was especially apparent with disease activity.

TCR libraries each used 3,500 to 4,000 ng of total RNA. With eight separate reactions per sample, the authors made cDNA. No DNA is given; TCRdb re-called the 5' RACE reads and lists each CDR3 protein once. Its clone listing holds 200,000 to 250,000 distinct CDR3 sequences. Whole-blood total RNA was extracted without T cell sorting. This CDR3 region has 17 residues. Germline CDR1 reads MNHNS; CDR2 reads SASEGT. The sequencing sample was made of blood. The chain employs TRBV6-1 and TRBJ2-2; TCRdb names TRBD1, which stays unverified in the absence of DNA. This clonotype was sampled from a human donor with ulcerative colitis or Crohn's disease, or a healthy co-twin of an affected twin (not recorded which). CDR3 residues: CASSGRQGMTNTGELFF.